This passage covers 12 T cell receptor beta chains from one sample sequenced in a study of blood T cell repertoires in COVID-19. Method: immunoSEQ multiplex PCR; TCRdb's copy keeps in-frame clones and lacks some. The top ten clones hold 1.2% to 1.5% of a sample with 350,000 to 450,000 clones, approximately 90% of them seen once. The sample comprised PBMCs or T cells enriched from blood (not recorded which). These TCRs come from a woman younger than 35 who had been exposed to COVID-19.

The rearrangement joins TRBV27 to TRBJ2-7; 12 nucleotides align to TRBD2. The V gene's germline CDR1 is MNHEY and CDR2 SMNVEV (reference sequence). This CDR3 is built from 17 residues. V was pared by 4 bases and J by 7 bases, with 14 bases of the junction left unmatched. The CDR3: CASSSRLTSGRSGEQYF. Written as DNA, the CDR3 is TGTGCCAGCAGTTCTCGCTTGACTAGCGGGAGATCAGGGGAGCAGTACTTC.

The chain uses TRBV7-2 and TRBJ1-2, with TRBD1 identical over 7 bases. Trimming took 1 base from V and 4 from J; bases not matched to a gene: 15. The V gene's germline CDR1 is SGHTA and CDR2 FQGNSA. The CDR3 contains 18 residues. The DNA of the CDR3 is TGTGCCAGCAGCTTAGGACGAAACCGGGACAGCTTTACCTATGGCTACACCTTC. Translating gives CASSLGRNRDSFTYGYTF.

This CDR3 is CASSEEAGLYYEQYF. The CDR3 nucleotides read TGTGCCAGCAGTGAAGAGGCAGGGTTGTACTACGAGCAGTACTTC. The rearrangement uses TRBV2 and TRBJ2-7, with D maybe TRBD1 (5 bases). Germline CDR1 reads SNHLY; CDR2 reads FYNNEI. Trimming took 1 base from V and 3 from J, leaving 13 bases between them. The CDR3 is made up of 15 amino acids.

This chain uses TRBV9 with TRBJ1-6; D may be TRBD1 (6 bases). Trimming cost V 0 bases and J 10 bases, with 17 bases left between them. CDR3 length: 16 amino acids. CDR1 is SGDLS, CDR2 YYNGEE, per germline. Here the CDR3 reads CASSVEAGAFGSPLHF. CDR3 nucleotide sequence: TGTGCCAGCAGCGTAGAAGCAGGGGCTTTTGGGTCACCCCTCCACTTT.

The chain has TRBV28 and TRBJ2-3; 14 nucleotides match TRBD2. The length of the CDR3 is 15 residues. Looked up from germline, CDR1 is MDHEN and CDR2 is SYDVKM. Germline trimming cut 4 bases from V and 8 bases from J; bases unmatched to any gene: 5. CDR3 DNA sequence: TGTGCCAGCAGTTCCAAGACTAGCGGGAGGGTTACGCAGTATTTT. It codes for CASSSKTSGRVTQYF.

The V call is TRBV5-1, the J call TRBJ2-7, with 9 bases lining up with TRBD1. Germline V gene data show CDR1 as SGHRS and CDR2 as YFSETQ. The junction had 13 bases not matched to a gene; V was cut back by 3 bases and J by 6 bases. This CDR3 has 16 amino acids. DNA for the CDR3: TGCGCCAGCAGCTACCGACCTCCGGGACAGGGCTTCGAGCAGTACTTC. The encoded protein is CASSYRPPGQGFEQYF.

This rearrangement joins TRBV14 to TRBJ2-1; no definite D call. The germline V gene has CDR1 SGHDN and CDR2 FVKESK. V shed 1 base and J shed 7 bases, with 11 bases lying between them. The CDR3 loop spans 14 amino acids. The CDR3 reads CASSQGPSVNEQFF. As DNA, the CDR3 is TGTGCCAGCAGCCAAGGCCCCAGCGTAAATGAGCAGTTCTTC.

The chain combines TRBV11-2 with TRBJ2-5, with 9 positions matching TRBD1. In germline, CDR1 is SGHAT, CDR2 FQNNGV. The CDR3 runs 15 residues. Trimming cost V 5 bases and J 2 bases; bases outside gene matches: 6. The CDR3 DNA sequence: TGTGCCAGCAGCCCTAACAGGGGGCGGCAAGAGACCCAGTACTTC. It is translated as CASSPNRGRQETQYF.

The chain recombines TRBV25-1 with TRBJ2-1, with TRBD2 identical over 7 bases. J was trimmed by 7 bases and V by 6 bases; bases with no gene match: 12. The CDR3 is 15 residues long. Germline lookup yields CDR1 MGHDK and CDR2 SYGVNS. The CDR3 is CASSRGGGLRNEQFF. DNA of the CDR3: TGTGCCAGCAGCCGGGGCGGGGGTCTCAGGAATGAGCAGTTCTTC.

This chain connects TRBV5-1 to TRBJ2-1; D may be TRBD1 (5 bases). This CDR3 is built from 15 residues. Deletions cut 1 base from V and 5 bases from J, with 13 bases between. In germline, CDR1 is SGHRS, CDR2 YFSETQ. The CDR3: CASSLSPRADNEQFF. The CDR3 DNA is TGCGCCAGCAGCTTGAGTCCCAGGGCGGACAATGAGCAGTTCTTC.

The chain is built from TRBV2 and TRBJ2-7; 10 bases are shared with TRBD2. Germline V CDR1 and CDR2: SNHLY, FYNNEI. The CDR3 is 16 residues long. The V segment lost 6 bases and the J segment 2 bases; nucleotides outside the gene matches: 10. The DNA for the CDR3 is TGTGCCAGCAGCGAAACGGGACTAGCGACCCCCTACGAGCAGTACTTC. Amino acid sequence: CASSETGLATPYEQYF.

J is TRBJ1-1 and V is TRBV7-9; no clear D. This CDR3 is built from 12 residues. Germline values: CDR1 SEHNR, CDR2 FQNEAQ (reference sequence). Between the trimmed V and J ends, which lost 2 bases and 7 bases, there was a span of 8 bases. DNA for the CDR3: TGTGCCAGCAGCTTATCCAGGAATGAAGCTTTCTTT. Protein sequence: CASSLSRNEAFF.